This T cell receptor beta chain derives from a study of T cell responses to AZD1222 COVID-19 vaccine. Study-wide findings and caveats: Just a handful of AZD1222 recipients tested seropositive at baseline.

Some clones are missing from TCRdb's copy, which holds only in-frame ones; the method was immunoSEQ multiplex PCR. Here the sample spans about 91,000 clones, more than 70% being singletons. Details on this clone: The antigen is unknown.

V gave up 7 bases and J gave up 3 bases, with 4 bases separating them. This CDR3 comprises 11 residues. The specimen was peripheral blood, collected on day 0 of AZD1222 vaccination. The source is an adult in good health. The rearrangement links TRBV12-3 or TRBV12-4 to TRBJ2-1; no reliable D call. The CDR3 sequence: CASTDYNEQFF. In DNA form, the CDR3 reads TGTGCCAGCACGGACTACAATGAGCAGTTCTTC.